The clone carrying this T cell receptor (beta chain) has only a few counts. No antigen is known for it. A J-beta primer mix and a sample-barcoded 5' primer were used in a second PCR of about 6 to 12 cycles. TCRdb reprocessed the 5' RACE reads with MiXCR, giving one entry per CDR3 protein. The repertoire consists of fewer than 1 million distinct CDR3 sequences, with under 45% occurring once and the leading ten covering approximately 20%. V shed 4 bases, J shed 8 bases, and the junction held 10 bases outside the gene matches. This CDR3 has 14 residues. Germline V gene data show CDR1 as SGHDT and CDR2 as YYEEEE. Drawing of peripheral blood yielded about 10 milliliters from each donor. Extractions gave at least 5 micrograms of total RNA per sample. This specimen comes from a study of blood T cells in healthy people across ages. Study-wide findings and caveats: More naive CD4+ cells and higher diversity marked long-lived donors relative to aged donors. PBMCs left unsorted prevented a conclusive naive versus antigen-experienced comparison.

This sequence originates from a man in his 60s in good health. The sequenced sample was blood. The chain couples TRBV5-6 to TRBJ1-2; 8 bases align to TRBD1. The CDR3 loop is CASSVQGAAEGYTF. DNA for the CDR3: TGTGCCAGCAGCGTGCAGGGGGCGGCGGAGGGCTACACCTTC.